This note documents a single TCR beta chain sequence. Its antigen is not known. This sample is drawn from a study of T cell responses to AZD1222 COVID-19 vaccine. Only in-frame clones appear in the TCRdb table, and some are missing; sequencing was by immunoSEQ multiplex PCR. The table shows about 160,000 clones, with roughly 94% occurring only once. Notes on the study in general: Spike-wide vaccine-associated CD4 TCRs dominated at 160-218 and 743-854. Just 5 to 7 AZD1222 recipients tested seropositive at baseline. Nearly half of spike-specific TCRs reportedly target unmutated variant regions.

The CDR3 length is 12 residues. V gave up 8 bases and J gave up 5 bases, with 12 bases separating them. Pooled together were second doses at about 4 or about 12 weeks. This sample comprised peripheral blood, obtained 28 days after the second AZD1222 dose. The sequence derives from an adult who received the AZD1222 COVID-19 vaccine. V and J are TRBV12-3 or TRBV12-4 and TRBJ1-1, with D hard to call. Written as DNA, the CDR3 is TGTGCCAGCGGCCGAATGGGAACTGAAGCTTTCTTT. It specifies CASGRMGTEAFF.